Sequencing of this T cell receptor (beta chain) was carried out in a study of beta chain features in type 1 diabetes. The investigators reverse transcribed all of the isolated RNA, so they sequenced expressed TCRB transcripts. Some clones are missing from TCRdb's copy, which holds only in-frame ones; the method was immunoSEQ multiplex PCR. The table has fewer than 400,000 clones, around 8.5% seen once. In its sample, this clone was seen a few times. Antigen: not known. Study-wide results and limits: Moderate yet significant TCRB CDR3 shortening was seen in Type 1 diabetes patients in all four CD4+ subsets. Shorter templates may be favored by PCR, equally so in patients and controls. The question left open here concerned HLA type influencing TCRB rearrangement. Type 1 diabetes patients showed fewer insertions and more deletions at VDJ junctions.

Germline V gene data show CDR1 as SGHTA and CDR2 as FQGNSA. The V and J ends lost 5 bases and 9 bases respectively, with 17 bases between them. CDR3 length: 15 residues. This TCR was sampled from a young man with type 1 diabetes. Sequencing used central memory CD4+ T cells from blood. The chain has TRBV7-2 and TRBJ1-6; D is undetermined. The chain's CDR3 is CASSPRTDGSSPLHF. As DNA, the CDR3 is TGTGCCAGCAGCCCCCGGACGGATGGAAGTTCACCCCTCCACTTT. Full variable domain (outside the CDR3, taken from reference TRBV7-2 and TRBJ1-6): GAGVSQSPSNKVTEKGKDVELRCDPISGHTALYWYRQSLGQGLEFLIYFQGNSAPDKSGLPSDRFSAERTGGSVSTLTIQRTQQEDSAVYLCASSPRTDGSSPLHFGNGTRLTVT.